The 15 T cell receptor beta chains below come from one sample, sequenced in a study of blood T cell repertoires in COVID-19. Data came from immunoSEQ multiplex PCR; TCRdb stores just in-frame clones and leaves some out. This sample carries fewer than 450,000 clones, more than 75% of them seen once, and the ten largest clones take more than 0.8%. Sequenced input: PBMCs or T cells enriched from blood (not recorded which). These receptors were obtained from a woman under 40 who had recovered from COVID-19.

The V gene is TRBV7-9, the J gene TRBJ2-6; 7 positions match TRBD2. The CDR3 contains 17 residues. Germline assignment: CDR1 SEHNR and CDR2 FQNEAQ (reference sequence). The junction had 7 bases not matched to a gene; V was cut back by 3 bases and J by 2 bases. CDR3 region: CASSFLVTSPGANVLTF. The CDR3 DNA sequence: TGTGCCAGCAGCTTCTTGGTGACTAGCCCTGGGGCCAACGTCCTGACTTTC.

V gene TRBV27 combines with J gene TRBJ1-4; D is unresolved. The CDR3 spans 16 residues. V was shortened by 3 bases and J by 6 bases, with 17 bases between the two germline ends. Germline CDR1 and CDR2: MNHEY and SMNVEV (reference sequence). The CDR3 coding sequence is TGTGCCAGCAGTTTTGGTCTTTTGCGGGGTCATGAAAAACTGTTTTTT. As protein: CASSFGLLRGHEKLFF.

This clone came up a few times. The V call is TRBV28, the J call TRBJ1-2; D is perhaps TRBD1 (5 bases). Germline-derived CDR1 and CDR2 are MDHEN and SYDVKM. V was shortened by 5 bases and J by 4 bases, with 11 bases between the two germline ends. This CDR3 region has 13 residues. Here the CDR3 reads CASSEGRGYGYTF. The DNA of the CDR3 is TGTGCCAGCAGTGAGGGGAGGGGCTATGGCTACACCTTC.

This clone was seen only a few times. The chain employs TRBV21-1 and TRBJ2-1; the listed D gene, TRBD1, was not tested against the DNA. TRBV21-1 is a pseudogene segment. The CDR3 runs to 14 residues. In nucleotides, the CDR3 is TGTGCCAGCAGCGGGGGACAGGAGTACAATGAGCAGTTCTTC. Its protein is CASSGGQEYNEQFF.

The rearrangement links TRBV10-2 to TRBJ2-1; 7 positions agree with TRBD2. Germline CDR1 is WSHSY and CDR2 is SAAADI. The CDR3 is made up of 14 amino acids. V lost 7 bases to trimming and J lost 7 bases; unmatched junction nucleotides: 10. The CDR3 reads CASTNGPGRNEQFF. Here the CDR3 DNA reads TGCGCCAGCACAAATGGGCCCGGGAGGAATGAGCAGTTCTTC.

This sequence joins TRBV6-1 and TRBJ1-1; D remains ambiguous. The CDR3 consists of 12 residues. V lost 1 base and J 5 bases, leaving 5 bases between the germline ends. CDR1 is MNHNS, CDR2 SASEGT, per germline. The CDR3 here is CASSEERTEAFF. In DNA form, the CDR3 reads TGTGCCAGCAGTGAAGAGCGTACTGAAGCTTTCTTT.

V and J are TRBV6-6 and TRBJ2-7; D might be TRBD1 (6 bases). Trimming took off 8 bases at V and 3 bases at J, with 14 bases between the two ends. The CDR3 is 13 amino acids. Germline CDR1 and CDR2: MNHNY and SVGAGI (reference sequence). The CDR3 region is CASQQGPLYEQYF. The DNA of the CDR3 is TGTGCCAGCCAACAGGGACCCCTCTACGAGCAGTACTTC.

The CDR3, as DNA: TGCGCCAGCAGCGCCCGACAGGGGGCTGAAGCTTTCTTT. Translating gives CASSARQGAEAFF. J is TRBJ1-1 and V is TRBV5-1, with 9 bases matching TRBD1. J lost 6 bases, V lost 4 bases, and 4 bases had no gene match. The length of the CDR3 is 13 residues. Germline V CDR1 and CDR2: SGHRS, YFSETQ.

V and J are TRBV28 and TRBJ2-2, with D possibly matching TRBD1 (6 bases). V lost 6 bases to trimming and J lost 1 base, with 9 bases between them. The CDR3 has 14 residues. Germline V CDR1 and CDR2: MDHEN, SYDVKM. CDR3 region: CASRMGQNTGELFF. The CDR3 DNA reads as TGTGCCAGCAGAATGGGACAGAACACCGGGGAGCTGTTTTTT.

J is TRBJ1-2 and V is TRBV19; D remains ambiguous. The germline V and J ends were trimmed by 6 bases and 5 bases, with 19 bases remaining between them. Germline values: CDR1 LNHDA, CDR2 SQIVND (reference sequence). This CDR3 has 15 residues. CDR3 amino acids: CASRYARQAQYGYTF. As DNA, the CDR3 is TGTGCCAGTAGATACGCCCGCCAGGCTCAGTATGGCTACACCTTC.

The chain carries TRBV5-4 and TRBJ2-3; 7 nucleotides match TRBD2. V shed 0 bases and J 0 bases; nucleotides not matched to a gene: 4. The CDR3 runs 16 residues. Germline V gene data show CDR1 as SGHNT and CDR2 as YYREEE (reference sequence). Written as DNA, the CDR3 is TGTGCCAGCAGCTTGGAAGCGGGACCCAGCACAGATACGCAGTATTTT. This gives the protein CASSLEAGPSTDTQYF.

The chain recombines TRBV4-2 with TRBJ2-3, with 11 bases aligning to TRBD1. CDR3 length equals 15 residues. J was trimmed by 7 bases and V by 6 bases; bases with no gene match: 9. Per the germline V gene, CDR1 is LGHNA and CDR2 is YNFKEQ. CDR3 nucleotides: TGTGCCAGCAGTCGGGTGGGACAGGGGGACCATACGCAGTATTTT. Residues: CASSRVGQGDHTQYF.

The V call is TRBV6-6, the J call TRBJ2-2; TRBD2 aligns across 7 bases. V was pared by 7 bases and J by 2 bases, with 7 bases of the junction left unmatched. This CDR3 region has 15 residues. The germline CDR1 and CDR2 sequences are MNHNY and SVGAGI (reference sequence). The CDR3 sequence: CASTRGLSNTGELFF. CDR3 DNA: TGTGCCAGCACCCGGGGACTATCAAACACCGGGGAGCTGTTTTTT.

CDR3 coding DNA: TGTGCCAGCAGCCACCCGGGACAGCTGAATTCACCCCTCCACTTT. It yields the protein CASSHPGQLNSPLHF. This chain joins TRBV3-1 (or the pseudogene TRBV3-2) and TRBJ1-6, with 7 nucleotides matching TRBD1. Trimming removed 3 bases from V and 7 bases from J; junction bases left unmatched: 6. The CDR3 totals 15 residues. Germline values: CDR1 LGHDT, CDR2 YNNKEL (reference sequence).

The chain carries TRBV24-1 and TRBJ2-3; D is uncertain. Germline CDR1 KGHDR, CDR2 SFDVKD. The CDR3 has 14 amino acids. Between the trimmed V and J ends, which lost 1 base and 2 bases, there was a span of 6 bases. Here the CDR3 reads CATSDLSYTDTQYF. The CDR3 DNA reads TGTGCCACCAGTGATTTAAGCTACACAGATACGCAGTATTTT.